These T cell receptor beta chains were read from a single sample in a study of T cell responses to AZD1222 COVID-19 vaccine. Some clones are missing from TCRdb's copy, which holds only in-frame ones; the method was immunoSEQ multiplex PCR. The sample holds roughly 140,000 clones, more than 85% seen once. Sequenced material: peripheral blood, taken after recovery from COVID-19. Every receptor here comes from an adult who had recovered from COVID-19. Each CDR3 is given with its conserved first and last residue.

TRBV29-1	CSVDSDQPQHF
TRBV7-2	CASSLGRPNEQFF
TRBV9	CASSAEGRGLSPYEQYF
TRBV9	CASSGWDRGHGGELFF
TRBV9	CASSKGQGVYGYTF
TRBV6-2/TRBV6-3	CASSYSEWDYGYTF
TRBV7-8	CASSRGAGDYGYTF
TRBV5-4	CASSFRQGKRDEQYF
TRBV9	CASSASPGSYEQYF
TRBV5-6	CASSSLGTGAFYEQYF
TRBV18	CASSPLPAGVGNIQYF
TRBV5-4	CASSLAGFATNEKLFF
TRBV3-1/TRBV3-2	CASSQLSRADTQYF
TRBV9	CASSPRDRGYEQYF
TRBV5-1	CASSYEGGSYNEQFF
TRBV6-6	CASRTGVLLHF
TRBV7-9	CASSLGHNQPQHF
TRBV19	CASSIKASANNEQFF
TRBV2	CASTGTDSSYEQYF
TRBV5-5	CASSSDWVDTEAFF
TRBV15	CATSSTGLAGIDTQYF
TRBV5-8	CASSPLWISMNTEAFF
TRBV5-1	CASSLTGNNQPQHF
TRBV7-2	CASSYTEGSQPQHF
TRBV28	CASTVPSISTDTQYF
TRBV4-1	CASSARDPRTDTQYF
TRBV4-2	CASSHTDAGGYQPQHF
TRBV10-3	CAISESERGQHF
TRBV6-5	CASRPGTGANEQFF
TRBV18	CASSPRKAGGTGGETQYF
TRBV3-1/TRBV3-2	CASSPVVGGLREMGDEQFF
TRBV7-9	CASRPDGASGYYEQYF